This T cell receptor beta chain originates from a study of control samples from healthy donors and cancer patients. Profiling relied on immunoSEQ multiplex PCR, and the TCRdb table lists in-frame clones only, not all of them. The profile shows about 120,000 clones, approximately 90% of them singletons. V was shortened by 3 bases and J by 4 bases, with 18 bases between the two germline ends. This CDR3 spans 16 amino acids. Germline-derived CDR1 and CDR2 are MGHRA and YSYEKL. The chain uses TRBV4-1 and TRBJ1-2, with D perhaps matching TRBD1 (6 bases). The clonotype was recovered from a woman aged 60-70 years with lung cancer. The sample was PBMCs. CDR3 sequence: CASSQGPGVAFYGYTF. The CDR3 DNA reads as TGCGCCAGCAGCCAGGGTCCAGGGGTCGCATTCTATGGCTACACCTTC.